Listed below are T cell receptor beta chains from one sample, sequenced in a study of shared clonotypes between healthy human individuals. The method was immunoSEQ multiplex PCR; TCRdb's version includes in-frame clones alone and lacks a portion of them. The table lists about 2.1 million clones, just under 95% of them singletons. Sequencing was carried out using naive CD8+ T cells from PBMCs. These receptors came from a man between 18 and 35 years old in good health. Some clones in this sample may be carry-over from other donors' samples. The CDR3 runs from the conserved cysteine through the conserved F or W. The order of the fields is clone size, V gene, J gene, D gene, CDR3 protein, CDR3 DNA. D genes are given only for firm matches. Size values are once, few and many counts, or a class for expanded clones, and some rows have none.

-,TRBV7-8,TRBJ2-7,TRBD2,CASSLDPQREGSSYEQYF,TGTGCCAGCAGCTTAGACCCCCAGCGGGAGGGTAGCTCCTACGAGCAGTACTTC
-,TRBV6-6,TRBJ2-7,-,CASRLDRNYEQYF,TGTGCCAGCAGACTTGACAGAAACTATGAGCAGTACTTC
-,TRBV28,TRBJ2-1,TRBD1,CASSREQTGTGFNEQFF,TGTGCCAGCAGTCGAGAACAGACCGGGACAGGGTTTAATGAGCAGTTCTTC
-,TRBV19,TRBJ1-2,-,CASSIDYRTATGSYGYTF,TGTGCCAGTAGTATAGATTACCGGACCGCTACAGGGAGCTATGGCTACACCTTC
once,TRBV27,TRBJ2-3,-,CASSLSLGADTQYF,TGTGCCAGCAGTTTATCGTTGGGGGCTGATACGCAGTATTTT
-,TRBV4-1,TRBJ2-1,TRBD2,CASSPGRGNEQFF,TGCGCCAGCAGCCCCGGGAGGGGGAATGAGCAGTTCTTC
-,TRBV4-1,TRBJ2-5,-,CASRKPGSQETQYF,TGCGCCAGCAGAAAGCCGGGGTCCCAAGAGACCCAGTACTTC
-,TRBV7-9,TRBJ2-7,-,CASSLAPGTKAYEQYF,TGTGCCAGCAGCTTAGCCCCCGGGACAAAAGCCTACGAGCAGTACTTC
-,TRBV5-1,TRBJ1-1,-,CASRIGVNEAFF,TGCGCCAGCAGGATAGGGGTCAACGAAGCTTTCTTT
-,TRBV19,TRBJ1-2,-,CASSIAANYGYTF,TGTGCCAGTAGTATAGCGGCCAACTATGGCTACACCTTC
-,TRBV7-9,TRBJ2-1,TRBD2,CASSLSTAGRDEQFF,TGTGCCAGCAGCTTAAGTACGGCGGGGAGGGATGAGCAGTTCTTC
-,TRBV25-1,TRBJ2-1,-,CASSEVEQFF,TGTGCCAGCAGTGAAGTTGAGCAGTTCTTC
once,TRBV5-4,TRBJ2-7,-,CASSLPEQNEQYF,TGTGCCAGCAGCTTGCCCGAGCAAAACGAGCAGTACTTC
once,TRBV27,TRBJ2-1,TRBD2,CASGSRGSTNEQFF,TGTGCCAGCGGGTCCCGCGGGAGTACCAATGAGCAGTTCTTC
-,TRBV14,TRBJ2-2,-,CASSPLGYRLNTGELFF,TGTGCCAGCAGTCCATTGGGGTACCGACTGAACACCGGGGAGCTGTTTTTT
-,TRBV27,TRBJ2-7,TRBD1,CASSLGGTGLQYF,TGTGCCAGCAGTTTGGGCGGGACAGGTCTACAGTACTTC
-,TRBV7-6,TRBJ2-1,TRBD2,CASSPGLAGYNEQFF,TGTGCCAGCAGCCCTGGACTAGCGGGGTACAATGAGCAGTTCTTC
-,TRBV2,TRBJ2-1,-,CASTGAENEQFF,TGTGCCAGCACCGGAGCAGAAAATGAGCAGTTCTTC
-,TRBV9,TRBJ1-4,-,CASSRGELGRGEKLFF,TGTGCCAGCAGCCGGGGAGAGCTCGGGCGGGGAGAAAAACTGTTTTTT
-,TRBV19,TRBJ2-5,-,CASSIKETQYF,TGTGCCAGTAGTATTAAGGAGACCCAGTACTTC
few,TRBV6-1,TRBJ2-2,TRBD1,CASSEGTGTGELFF,TGTGCCAGCAGTGAAGGGACAGGGACCGGGGAGCTGTTTTTT
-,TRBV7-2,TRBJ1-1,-,CASSLSWAPQNTEAFF,TGTGCCAGCAGCTTATCATGGGCTCCACAAAACACTGAAGCTTTCTTT
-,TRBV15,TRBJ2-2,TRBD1,CATSRPTGVNTGELFF,TGTGCCACCAGCAGACCCACAGGGGTCAACACCGGGGAGCTGTTTTTT
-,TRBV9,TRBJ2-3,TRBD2,CASSVVASGKTDTQYF,TGTGCCAGCAGCGTAGTGGCTAGCGGGAAGACAGATACGCAGTATTTT
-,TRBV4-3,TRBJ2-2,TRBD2,CASSQDYSGVYTGELFF,TGCGCCAGCAGCCAAGATTACAGCGGGGTATACACCGGGGAGCTGTTTTTT
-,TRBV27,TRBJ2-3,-,CASSFLADLTSDTQYF,TGTGCCAGCAGTTTCTTGGCGGACCTAACCTCAGATACGCAGTATTTT
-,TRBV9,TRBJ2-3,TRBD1,CASSGNKPGQGPDTQYF,TGTGCCAGCAGCGGCAACAAACCGGGACAGGGCCCAGATACGCAGTATTTT
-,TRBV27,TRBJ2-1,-,CASRGLSSYNEQFF,TGTGCCAGCAGGGGTCTGAGCTCCTACAATGAGCAGTTCTTC
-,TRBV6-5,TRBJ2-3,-,CASSSGSGDTQYF,TGTGCCAGCAGCTCGGGATCGGGGGATACGCAGTATTTT
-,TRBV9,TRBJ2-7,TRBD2,CASSGGGLAENYEQYF,TGTGCCAGCAGCGGGGGGGGACTAGCGGAAAACTACGAGCAGTACTTC
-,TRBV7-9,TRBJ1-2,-,CASEILTGFYGYTF,TGTGCCAGCGAAATCCTAACAGGGTTCTATGGCTACACCTTC
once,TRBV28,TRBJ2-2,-,CASRRVRDTGELFF,TGTGCCAGCAGGCGGGTAAGGGACACCGGGGAGCTGTTTTTT
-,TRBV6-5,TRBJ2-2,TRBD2,CASRGGRGTGELFF,TGTGCCAGCAGGGGCGGGAGGGGTACCGGGGAGCTGTTTTTT
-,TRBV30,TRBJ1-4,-,CAWMSPLDAGEKLFF,TGTGCCTGGATGTCTCCTCTCGACGCGGGTGAAAAACTGTTTTTT
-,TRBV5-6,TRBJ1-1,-,CASSLSRGGTEAFF,TGTGCCAGCAGCTTGTCTAGGGGTGGCACTGAAGCTTTCTTT
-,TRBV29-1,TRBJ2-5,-,CSVWGRGTQYF,TGCAGCGTTTGGGGTCGGGGGACCCAGTACTTC
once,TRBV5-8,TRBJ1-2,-,CASSLYSRDGYTF,TGTGCCAGCAGCTTGTACAGTCGTGATGGCTACACCTTC
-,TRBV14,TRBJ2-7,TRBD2,CASSPDRTSGFYEQYF,TGTGCCAGCAGCCCAGACCGGACTAGCGGGTTCTACGAGCAGTACTTC
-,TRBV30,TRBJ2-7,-,CAWSVGGPYEQYF,TGTGCCTGGAGTGTCGGCGGTCCCTACGAGCAGTACTTC
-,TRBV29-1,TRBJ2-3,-,CSVEGGNGRWTDTQYF,TGCAGCGTTGAAGGAGGGAACGGGAGATGGACAGATACGCAGTATTTT
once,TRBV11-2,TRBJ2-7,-,CASSFGSSYEQYF,TGTGCCAGCAGCTTTGGTTCCTCCTACGAGCAGTACTTC
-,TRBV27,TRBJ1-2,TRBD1,CASSLSRTGVLGGYTF,TGTGCCAGCAGTTTATCGAGGACAGGGGTGCTTGGTGGCTACACCTTC
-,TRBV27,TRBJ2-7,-,CASSLDPFSSYEQYF,TGTGCCAGCAGCCTCGATCCCTTTAGCTCCTACGAGCAGTACTTC
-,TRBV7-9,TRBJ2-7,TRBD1,CASSPGTGEGEQYF,TGTGCCAGCAGCCCCGGGACAGGGGAAGGCGAGCAGTACTTC
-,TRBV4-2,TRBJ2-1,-,CASSQEDGTKSYNEQFF,TGTGCCAGCAGCCAAGAGGACGGGACAAAGTCCTACAATGAGCAGTTCTTC
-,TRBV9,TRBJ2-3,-,CASSPYRLTTDTQYF,TGTGCCAGCAGCCCCTACCGACTAACCACAGATACGCAGTATTTT
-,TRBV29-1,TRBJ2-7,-,CSVFDVHNYEQYF,TGCAGCGTTTTCGATGTGCACAACTACGAGCAGTACTTC
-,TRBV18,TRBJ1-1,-,CASSPEGAEAFF,TGTGCCAGCTCACCAGAAGGGGCTGAAGCTTTCTTT
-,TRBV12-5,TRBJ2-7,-,CASARGGRDIYEQYF,TGTGCTAGTGCCAGAGGGGGACGGGACATATACGAGCAGTACTTC
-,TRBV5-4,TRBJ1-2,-,CASSLGKHNNYGYTF,TGTGCCAGCAGCTTGGGAAAGCATAATAACTATGGCTACACCTTC
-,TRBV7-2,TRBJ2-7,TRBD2,CASSLGVSGTFYEQYF,TGTGCCAGCAGCTTAGGTGTTAGCGGGACCTTCTACGAGCAGTACTTC
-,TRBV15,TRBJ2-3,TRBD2,CATSGSRDYLTDTQYF,TGTGCCACCAGCGGCTCCCGGGACTACCTTACAGATACGCAGTATTTT
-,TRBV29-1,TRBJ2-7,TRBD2,CSGTGGGSYEQYF,TGCAGCGGGACCGGCGGGGGTTCCTACGAGCAGTACTTC
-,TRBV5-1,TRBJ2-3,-,CASSLVGDRTDTQYF,TGCGCCAGCAGCTTGGTGGGAGACCGCACAGATACGCAGTATTTT
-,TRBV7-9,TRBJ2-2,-,CASSDTKNTGELFF,TGTGCCAGCAGCGATACAAAGAACACCGGGGAGCTGTTTTTT
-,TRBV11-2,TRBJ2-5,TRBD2,CASSPRLAGGPFWETQYF,TGTGCCAGCAGCCCGCGACTAGCGGGAGGGCCTTTCTGGGAGACCCAGTACTTC
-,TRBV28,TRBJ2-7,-,CASSLGGGTSYEQYF,TGTGCCAGCAGCCTCGGAGGCGGGACCTCCTACGAGCAGTACTTC
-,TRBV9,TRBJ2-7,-,CASTMGQGGREQYF,TGTGCCAGCACCATGGGGCAGGGAGGTAGAGAGCAGTACTTC